The 15 T cell receptor beta chains given below trace back to one sample, sequenced in a study of shared clonotypes between healthy human individuals. TCRdb's copy holds only in-frame clones and misses some; the assay was immunoSEQ multiplex PCR. The sample holds about a million clones; approximately 75% are singletons and the top ten take over 0.8%. Source material: memory CD4+ T cells from PBMCs. Subset given: CD45RA-negative fraction. The source of these receptors is a man aged 18 to 29 in good health. Some clones in this sample may be carry-over from other donors' samples.

Details on this clone: This may arise from a read error, as a much more abundant clone is one base away. The rearrangement joins TRBV6-5 to TRBJ2-1; 8 positions match TRBD2. The CDR3 covers 14 residues. The germline gives CDR1 MNHEY, CDR2 SVGAGI. V lost 7 bases and J lost 2; bases outside the gene matches: 4. The CDR3 sequence: CASKKRETYNEQFF. CDR3 bases: TGTGCCAGCAAGAAGCGGGAGACCTACAATGAGCAGTTCTTC.

In its sample, this clone was seen once. CDR3 region: CASSPRLAGDTQYF. CDR3 coding DNA: TGTGCCAGCTCACCGCGACTAGCGGGAGATACGCAGTATTTT. The chain employs TRBV18 and TRBJ2-3; 10 bases align to TRBD2. This CDR3 has 14 amino acids. Trimming took 3 bases from V and 5 from J; bases not matched to a gene: 2. Per germline, CDR1 KGHSH and CDR2 LQKENI.

The V call is TRBV9, the J call TRBJ2-5, with D possibly called TRBD1 or TRBD2 (5 bases each). Per the germline V gene, CDR1 is SGDLS and CDR2 is YYNGEE. The CDR3 is 15 amino acids. V dropped 4 bases and J dropped 3 bases, with 16 bases sitting between them. The CDR3 nucleotides read TGTGCCAGCAGCCGCCGTTTGGGGGAAAAAGAGACCCAGTACTTC. Translating it yields CASSRRLGEKETQYF.

This clone was picked up one time. This chain joins TRBV6-6 and TRBJ1-3; 7 positions agree with TRBD1. There are 16 residues in the CDR3. Germline V lookup: CDR1 MNHNY, CDR2 SVGAGI (reference sequence). J gave up 4 bases and V 6 bases, and 12 bases lay outside the gene matches. The CDR3 DNA reads TGTGCCAGCAGCGGCCGGGACAGCGAGGGAGGAAACACCATATATTTT. Translation gives CASSGRDSEGGNTIYF.

In nucleotides, the CDR3 is TGCGCCAGCAGCTTGGTTCCAGGGGACCCCTCTGGAAACACCATATATTTT. Protein sequence: CASSLVPGDPSGNTIYF. The chain uses TRBV5-1 and TRBJ1-3, with D perhaps TRBD1 (6 bases). V gave up 0 bases and J gave up 0 bases, with 13 bases separating them. This CDR3 has 17 amino acids. Germline CDR1 and CDR2: SGHRS and YFSETQ.

This chain's CDR3 is CASSVSPGGSYYNEQFF. CDR3 nucleotide sequence: TGTGCCAGCAGTGTCTCACCAGGGGGCTCCTACTACAATGAGCAGTTCTTC. The V call is TRBV27, the J call TRBJ2-1; 8 bases line up with TRBD1. From germline, CDR1 is MNHEY and CDR2 SMNVEV (reference sequence). V was clipped by 5 bases and J by 3 bases; unmatched bases: 12. The CDR3 covers 17 residues.

The rearrangement uses TRBV2 and TRBJ1-2; TRBD1 matches 9 bases. Germline V CDR1 and CDR2: SNHLY, FYNNEI. V lost 3 bases to trimming and J lost 12 bases; unmatched junction nucleotides: 11. The CDR3 has 14 amino acids. The CDR3 DNA sequence: TGTGCCAGCAGTGAGCAACCGGGACAGGGAAGAAACACCTTC. Residues: CASSEQPGQGRNTF.

The chain combines TRBV6-1 with TRBJ2-7; no firm D call. CDR3 length: 14 residues. The germline V and J ends were trimmed by 0 bases and 2 bases, with 8 bases remaining between them. Germline CDR1 MNHNS, CDR2 SASEGT. This CDR3 reads CASSEADQAYEQYF. In nucleotides, the CDR3 is TGTGCCAGCAGTGAAGCGGACCAAGCCTACGAGCAGTACTTC.

This clone was counted a single time. The rearrangement joins TRBV7-3 to TRBJ2-3; TRBD2 matches at 11 bases. The CDR3 has 17 amino acids. The V gene end was trimmed by 0 bases and the J gene end by 6 bases; junction bases not matched to a gene: 8. Germline V gives CDR1 SGHTA, CDR2 FQGTGA. The CDR3 is CASSLTGTSGRWDTQYF. DNA of the CDR3: TGTGCCAGCAGCTTAACGGGAACTAGCGGGAGATGGGATACGCAGTATTTT.

The J gene is TRBJ1-2, the V gene TRBV29-1; 7 bases agree with TRBD1. The CDR3 sequence is 14 residues long. The V segment lost 6 bases and the J segment 1 base; nucleotides outside the gene matches: 8. CDR1 SQVTM and CDR2 ANQGSEA come from the germline V gene. CDR3: CSVQGLGSNYGYTF. The CDR3 bases are TGCAGCGTACAGGGGCTGGGGAGTAACTATGGCTACACCTTC.

This clone was recorded only once. It may be a read error: a sequence one base away is much more abundant. This chain uses TRBV7-3 with TRBJ2-5; TRBD1 agrees at 7 bases. The length of the CDR3 is 13 residues. V was pared by 6 bases and J by 2 bases, with 3 bases of the junction left unmatched. CDR1 is SGHTA and CDR2 is FQGTGA in the germline V gene. The DNA for the CDR3 is TGTGCCAGCAGTCGGGACAGACAAGAGACCCAGTACTTC. Its translation is CASSRDRQETQYF.

The chain has TRBV15 and TRBJ2-1; D ambiguous. Trimming pared 5 bases from V and 9 bases from J, leaving 14 bases between. Germline CDR1 is LNHNV and CDR2 is YYDKDF (reference sequence). The CDR3 sequence is 13 residues long. CDR3 sequence: CATSSVSVGEQFF. Here the CDR3 DNA reads TGTGCCACCAGCTCCGTCTCGGTCGGTGAGCAGTTCTTC.

This chain uses TRBV29-1 with TRBJ2-7; 7 nucleotides line up with TRBD1. Germline V gives CDR1 SQVTM, CDR2 ANQGSEA. V was pared by 6 bases and J by 1 base, with 3 bases of the junction left unmatched. This CDR3 spans 12 amino acids. The CDR3 loop reads CSVAGGSYEQYF. CDR3 bases: TGCAGCGTGGCAGGGGGTTCCTACGAGCAGTACTTC.

The chain joins TRBV5-4 to TRBJ2-2, with a tentative D call TRBD1 (7 bases). Trimming pared 9 bases from V and 1 base from J, leaving 19 bases between. Germline lookup yields CDR1 SGHNT and CDR2 YYREEE (reference sequence). CDR3 length: 16 amino acids. CDR3 nucleotide sequence: TGTGCCATCTCATCACAGGGGACTCAGAACACCGGGGAGCTGTTTTTT. It yields the protein CAISSQGTQNTGELFF.

This chain connects TRBV6-5 to TRBJ1-4, with unresolved D. V was cut by 6 bases and J by 6 bases, with 17 bases left in between. Germline values: CDR1 MNHEY, CDR2 SVGAGI. CDR3 size: 15 residues. The CDR3 protein is CASRGTGAGDEKLFF. The DNA of the CDR3 is TGTGCCAGCAGGGGAACGGGAGCCGGGGATGAAAAACTGTTTTTT.